This T cell receptor (beta chain) comes out of a study of cytomegalovirus exposure and HLA in healthy donors. Findings of the study overall: The sole available immune exposure information was CMV serostatus. In a later analysis, HLA-associated beta chains showed higher expansion and lower generation probabilities than comparable chains. Cytomegalovirus association was assigned to some 160 TCR beta chains.

Germline V CDR1 and CDR2: SNHLY, FYNNEI. V shed 4 bases and J shed 0 bases, with 18 bases lying between them. This CDR3 spans 17 amino acids. In the case of this clone: Its antigen is not identified.

When sampled, the donors appeared nominally healthy, though they likely had unrecorded immune exposures. The PCR made use of 60 Vbeta and 13 Jbeta primers. Clones were sequenced by immunoSEQ multiplex PCR, and TCRdb holds only the in-frame ones, with some missing. The top ten clones hold 4.5% of a sample with approximately 160,000 clones, around 80% of them seen once. This rearrangement joins TRBV2 to TRBJ1-2, with D maybe TRBD1 (6 bases). This clonotype was obtained from a woman aged 45-60 years in good health and CMV-seropositive. The specimen was PBMCs. The CDR3 DNA reads as TGTGCCAGCAGTGGGCGCGGGGGGGGCCCTACTAACTATGGCTACACCTTC. Translation gives CASSGRGGGPTNYGYTF.